This T cell receptor beta chain stems from a study of naive and memory T cell subsets. Study observations and caveats: Naive repertoires, especially CD8, held a few larger clonotypes, possibly memory cells re-expressing CD45RA.

The beta constant-region primer was an equimolar mix of two oligonucleotides covering TRBC1 and TRBC2. A single record per CDR3 protein comes from TCRdb applying MiXCR to the UMI-ligation and nested PCR reads. The sample contains approximately 140,000 distinct CDR3 sequences, approximately 17% of which appear only once. The ends were cut back, 0 bases at V and 11 bases at J, with 7 bases in the middle. The CDR3 has 11 amino acids. The germline CDR1 and CDR2 sequences are LNHNV and YYDKDF (reference sequence). This clonotype was seen only a few times. Its antigen is unidentified. Sequenced material: naive CD4+ T cells from blood. This receptor was obtained from a human donor in good health. This sequence joins TRBV15 and TRBJ1-1; no clear D gene. DNA for the CDR3: TGTGCCACCAGCAGAGATTTTGATGCTTTCTTT. As protein: CATSRDFDAFF.